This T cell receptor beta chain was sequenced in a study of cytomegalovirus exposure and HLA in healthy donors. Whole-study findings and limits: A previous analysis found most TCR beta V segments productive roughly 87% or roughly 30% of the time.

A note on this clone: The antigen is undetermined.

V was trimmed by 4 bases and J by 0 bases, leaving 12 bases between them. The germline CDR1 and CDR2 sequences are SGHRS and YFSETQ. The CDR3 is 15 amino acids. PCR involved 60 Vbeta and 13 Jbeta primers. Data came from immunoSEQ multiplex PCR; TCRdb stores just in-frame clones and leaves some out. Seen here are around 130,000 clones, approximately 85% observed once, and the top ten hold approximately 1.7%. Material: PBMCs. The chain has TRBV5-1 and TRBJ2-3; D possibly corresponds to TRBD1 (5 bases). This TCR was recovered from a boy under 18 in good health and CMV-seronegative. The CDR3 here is CASSQDRASTDTQYF. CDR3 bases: TGCGCCAGCAGCCAAGACAGAGCTAGCACAGATACGCAGTATTTT.